Below, 22 T cell receptor beta chains from the same sample are listed, as sequenced in a study of blood T cell repertoires in COVID-19. Only in-frame clones appear in the TCRdb table, and some are missing; sequencing was by immunoSEQ multiplex PCR. The sample consists of tens of thousands of clones, 65% to 85% of them appearing once. Specimen: peripheral blood. The receptor set was obtained from a man in his forties or fifties with acute or convalescent COVID-19.

The rearrangement uses TRBV25-1 and TRBJ2-1, with a tentative D call TRBD2 (6 bases). The germline gives CDR1 MGHDK, CDR2 SYGVNS. The CDR3 contains 14 residues. The germline V and J ends were trimmed by 2 bases and 8 bases, with 13 bases remaining between them. CDR3 loop: CASSELGGGDEQFF. Written as DNA, the CDR3 is TGTGCCAGCAGTGAACTGGGGGGAGGTGATGAGCAGTTCTTC.

This rearrangement joins TRBV5-8 to TRBJ1-5, with D perhaps matching TRBD1 (5 bases). The CDR3 is 15 amino acids. Trimming took off 5 bases at V and 4 bases at J, with 16 bases between the two ends. The germline CDR1 and CDR2 sequences are SGHTS and YDEGEE. The CDR3 reads CASRSGGARNQPQHF. The CDR3 region has the DNA TGTGCCAGCAGATCCGGAGGGGCGCGGAATCAGCCCCAGCATTTT. Full variable domain (remainder filled in from reference TRBV5-8 and TRBJ1-5): EAGVTQSPTHLIKTRGQQATLRCSPISGHTSVYWYQQALGLGLQFLLWYDEGEERNRGNFPPRFSGRQFPNYSSELNVNALELEDSALYLCASRSGGARNQPQHFGDGTRLSIL.

The J gene is TRBJ1-4, the V gene TRBV10-3; 8 bases map to TRBD1. Unmatched junction bases numbered 11, after V lost 6 bases and J lost 5 bases. Germline CDR1 is ENHRY and CDR2 is SYGVKD. The CDR3 has 16 residues. The CDR3 region is CAISDGRQGPNEKLFF. The CDR3 region has the DNA TGTGCCATCAGCGACGGTAGACAGGGGCCCAATGAAAAACTGTTTTTT.

A single count supports this clone. The V gene is TRBV6-5, the J gene TRBJ2-2; the match to TRBD2 covers 9 bases. The CDR3 totals 15 residues. With 8 bases clipped from V and 7 bases from J, the junction kept 11 bases outside the gene matches. From germline, CDR1 is MNHEY and CDR2 SVGAGI. This CDR3 is CASGSSGGLGGELFF. The CDR3 region has the DNA TGTGCCAGCGGCTCCAGCGGGGGGCTCGGCGGGGAGCTGTTTTTT.

The chain links TRBV7-9 to TRBJ1-4, with D possibly TRBD1 on 5 matching bases. The CDR3 is made up of 16 amino acids. The V and J ends lost 2 bases and 14 bases respectively, with 24 bases between them. Germline V gene sequence: CDR1 SEHNR, CDR2 FQNEAQ (reference sequence). The DNA of the CDR3 is TGTGCCAGCAGCTTAAACCCCACTGTCTCGCCAGGGCCTCTGTTTTTT. Its protein product is CASSLNPTVSPGPLFF.

The CDR3: CASSERTGVNYGYTF. The DNA for the CDR3 is TGTGCCAGCAGCGAAAGGACAGGGGTAAACTATGGCTACACCTTC. The rearrangement uses TRBV2 and TRBJ1-2; 9 bases align to TRBD1. V shed 6 bases, J shed 2 bases, and the junction held 7 bases outside the gene matches. The CDR3 runs 15 residues. In germline, CDR1 is SNHLY, CDR2 FYNNEI.

The chain recombines TRBV28 with TRBJ2-1, with 13 bases lining up with TRBD2. CDR1 and CDR2 (germline): MDHEN, SYDVKM. Trimming at V came to 6 bases and at J to 9 bases, leaving 5 bases not matched to a gene. The CDR3 extends over 14 amino acids. The CDR3 sequence is CASRGLAGMVEQFF. For the CDR3, the DNA is TGTGCCAGCAGGGGACTAGCGGGAATGGTTGAGCAGTTCTTC.

The chain links TRBV27 to TRBJ1-3; weak D call: TRBD1 (5 bases). Trimming took off 5 bases at V and 2 bases at J, with 16 bases between the two ends. The germline gives CDR1 MNHEY, CDR2 SMNVEV (reference sequence). The CDR3 runs to 16 residues. The CDR3 region is CASSPWTGDPGNTIYF. The CDR3 coding sequence is TGTGCCAGCAGTCCCTGGACGGGGGATCCTGGAAACACCATATATTTT.

The chain couples TRBV10-3 to TRBJ2-6, with D possibly being TRBD2 (5 bases). The ends were cut back, 10 bases at V and 4 bases at J, with 17 bases in the middle. The CDR3 has 15 residues. Germline V gene data show CDR1 as ENHRY and CDR2 as SYGVKD. CDR3 nucleotides: TGTGCCACCCAAGAGCGGTCTCAAGGGGCCAACGTCCTGACTTTC. It codes for CATQERSQGANVLTF.

The chain has TRBV10-1 and TRBJ1-3, with TRBD1 as a possible D gene (5 bases). V dropped 2 bases and J dropped 5 bases, with 7 bases sitting between them. Germline V gene data show CDR1 as WNHNN and CDR2 as SYGVQD (reference sequence). CDR3 length: 13 residues. The CDR3 region has the DNA TGCGCCAGCAGTGAGCCAGGGAGAAACACCATATATTTT. As protein: CASSEPGRNTIYF.

In this sample, this clone turned up once. The chain joins TRBV30 to TRBJ1-5; D is unclear. V lost 8 bases and J 2 bases, leaving 16 bases between the germline ends. Per germline, CDR1 GTSNPN and CDR2 SVGIG (reference sequence). The CDR3 extends over 14 amino acids. CDR3 in DNA: TGTGCCCTCACGGATGGCGGAGGCAATCAGCCCCAGCATTTT. This gives the protein CALTDGGGNQPQHF.

This clone occurred once. The chain carries TRBV4-1 and TRBJ1-2; 10 bases agree with TRBD1. This CDR3 is 16 amino acids long. CDR1 is MGHRA, CDR2 YSYEKL, per germline. The junction had 7 bases not matched to a gene; V was cut back by 2 bases and J by 4 bases. The CDR3 loop reads CASSQSGTGDIYGYTF. The CDR3 DNA reads as TGCGCCAGCAGCCAATCCGGGACAGGGGATATCTATGGCTACACCTTC.

The sample holds a few counts of this clone. CDR3 in amino acids: CASSFASSGIHNEQFF. CDR3 in DNA: TGTGCCAGCAGTTTCGCTAGCTCGGGAATACACAATGAGCAGTTCTTC. The chain combines TRBV28 with TRBJ2-1; maybe TRBD2 (5 bases). Trimming shortened V by 3 bases and J by 5 bases, and 17 bases separated the two germline ends. Germline V gives CDR1 MDHEN, CDR2 SYDVKM. The CDR3 consists of 16 residues. The complete variable domain, with remaining parts taken from reference TRBV28 and TRBJ2-1, reads DVKVTQSSRYLVKRTGEKVFLECVQDMDHENMFWYRQDPGLGLRLIYFSYDVKMKEKGDIPEGYSVSREKKERFSLILESASTNQTSMYLCASSFASSGIHNEQFFGPGTRLTVL.

This chain joins TRBV24-1 and TRBJ2-3; 12 nucleotides align to TRBD2. Germline V gives CDR1 KGHDR, CDR2 SFDVKD. The CDR3 has 18 amino acids. After removal of 5 bases from V and 1 base from J, the junction contained 9 bases not matched to a gene. DNA of the CDR3: TGTGCCACCAGTGCGCGACTAGCGGGGGCCTACCGCACAGATACGCAGTATTTT. Protein sequence: CATSARLAGAYRTDTQYF.

This clone was detected once. This sequence joins TRBV12-5 and TRBJ2-3, with 10 bases identical to TRBD2. The CDR3 has 15 residues. The germline CDR1 and CDR2 sequences are LGHNT and FRNRAP. The V gene end was trimmed by 5 bases and the J gene end by 0 bases; junction bases not matched to a gene: 2. CDR3 DNA sequence: TGTGCTAGTGGTCTAGCGGGGGCGAGCACAGATACGCAGTATTTT. Protein sequence: CASGLAGASTDTQYF.

The chain has TRBV27 and TRBJ1-1; D not certain. The CDR3 consists of 13 residues. In germline, CDR1 is MNHEY, CDR2 SMNVEV (reference sequence). Trimming took 2 bases from V and 5 from J, leaving 9 bases between them. The CDR3, as DNA: TGTGCCAGCAGTTTAAGGCCGGGGACTGAAGCTTTCTTT. Translated, it gives CASSLRPGTEAFF.

The rearrangement joins TRBV4-3 to TRBJ2-3; D is perhaps TRBD1 (6 bases). Between the trimmed V and J ends, which lost 2 bases and 1 base, there was a span of 13 bases. In germline, CDR1 is LGHNA, CDR2 YSLEER. This CDR3 has 16 residues. The CDR3 nucleotides read TGCGCCAGCAGCCAAAATAAGGGGGTGGGCACAGATACGCAGTATTTT. Its protein product is CASSQNKGVGTDTQYF.

This chain connects TRBV5-1 to TRBJ2-7; D is undetermined. CDR3 length: 15 residues. With 3 bases removed from V and 7 bases from J, the gap between germline ends came to 20 bases. Per the germline V gene, CDR1 is SGHRS and CDR2 is YFSETQ. CDR3 sequence: CASSSRSTPTMEQYF. The CDR3 bases are TGCGCCAGCAGCTCGCGCTCGACTCCGACGATGGAGCAGTACTTC.

The chain uses TRBV5-4 and TRBJ1-2; 7 nucleotides line up with TRBD1. This CDR3 spans 14 amino acids. The J segment lost 4 bases and the V segment lost 5 bases, leaving 8 bases of the junction unmatched. Germline-derived CDR1 and CDR2 are SGHNT and YYREEE (reference sequence). CDR3 in DNA: TGTGCCAGCAGTAACAGGGGAAGAGTCTATGGCTACACCTTC. Translation: CASSNRGRVYGYTF.

The gene calls are TRBV7-2 and TRBJ1-5; D is undetermined. V gave up 6 bases and J gave up 0 bases, with 6 bases separating them. CDR3 length: 13 amino acids. The germline V gene has CDR1 SGHTA and CDR2 FQGNSA. The CDR3 loop reads CASRRDSNQPQHF. The CDR3 DNA reads as TGTGCCAGCAGAAGAGATAGCAATCAGCCCCAGCATTTT.

This chain uses TRBV18 with TRBJ2-1; the D is unclear. This CDR3 region has 15 residues. Germline CDR1 KGHSH, CDR2 LQKENI. The V end lost 5 bases, the J end lost 2 bases, and 13 bases lay between the germline ends. The CDR3, as DNA: TGTGCCAGCTCAACCCAGGATAGTCCCTACAATGAGCAGTTCTTC. Translating gives CASSTQDSPYNEQFF.

This clone was observed once. This chain uses TRBV11-2 with TRBJ2-1; TRBD2 might be the D (6 bases). V lost 8 bases, J lost 4 bases, and 12 bases lay in between. This CDR3 is built from 13 residues. Germline CDR1 SGHAT, CDR2 FQNNGV. The CDR3 DNA sequence: TGTGCCAGCCAGTTAGCGGTTTACAATGAGCAGTTCTTC. This codes for CASQLAVYNEQFF.